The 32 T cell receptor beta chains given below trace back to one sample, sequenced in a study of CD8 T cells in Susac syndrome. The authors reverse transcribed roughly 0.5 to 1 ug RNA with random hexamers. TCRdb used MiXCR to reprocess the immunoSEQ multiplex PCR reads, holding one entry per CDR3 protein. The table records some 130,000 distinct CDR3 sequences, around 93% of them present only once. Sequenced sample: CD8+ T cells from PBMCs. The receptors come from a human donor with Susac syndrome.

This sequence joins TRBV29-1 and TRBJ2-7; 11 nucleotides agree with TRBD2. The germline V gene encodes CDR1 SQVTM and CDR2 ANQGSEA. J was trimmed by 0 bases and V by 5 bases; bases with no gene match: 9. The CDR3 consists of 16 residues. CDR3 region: CSVTLAGVTSSYEQYF. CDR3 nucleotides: TGCAGCGTTACACTAGCGGGAGTGACGAGCTCCTACGAGCAGTACTTC.

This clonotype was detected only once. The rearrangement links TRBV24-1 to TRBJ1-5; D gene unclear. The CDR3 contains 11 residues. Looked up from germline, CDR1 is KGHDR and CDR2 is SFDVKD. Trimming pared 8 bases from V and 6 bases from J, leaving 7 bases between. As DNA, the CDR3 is TGTGCCACCATTCTTCCTCAGCCCCAGCATTTT. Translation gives CATILPQPQHF.

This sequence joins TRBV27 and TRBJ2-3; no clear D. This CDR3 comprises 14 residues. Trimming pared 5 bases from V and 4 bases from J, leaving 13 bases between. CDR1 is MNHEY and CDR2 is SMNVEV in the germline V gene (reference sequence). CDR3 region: CASSLGSPADTQYF. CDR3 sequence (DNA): TGTGCCAGCAGTCTGGGTTCCCCCGCAGATACGCAGTATTTT.

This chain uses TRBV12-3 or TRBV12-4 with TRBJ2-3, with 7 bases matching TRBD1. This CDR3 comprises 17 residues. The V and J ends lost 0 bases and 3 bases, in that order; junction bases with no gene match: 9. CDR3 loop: CASSLARGQWGTDTQYF. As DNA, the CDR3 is TGTGCCAGCAGTTTAGCGAGGGGACAGTGGGGAACAGATACGCAGTATTTT.

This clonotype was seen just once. In DNA form, the CDR3 reads TGTGCTAGTGGTTTGGGCCGACTAGGTGCAGATACGCAGTATTTT. This codes for CASGLGRLGADTQYF. The genes are TRBV12-5 and TRBJ2-3; tentatively, D is TRBD2 (6 bases). The germline V gene has CDR1 LGHNT and CDR2 FRNRAP. V lost 1 base to trimming and J lost 4 bases, with 12 bases between them. The length of the CDR3 is 15 residues.

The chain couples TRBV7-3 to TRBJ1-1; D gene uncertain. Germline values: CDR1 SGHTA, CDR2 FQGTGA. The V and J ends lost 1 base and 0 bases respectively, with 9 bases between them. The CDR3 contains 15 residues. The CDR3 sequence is CASSLSSVLNTEAFF. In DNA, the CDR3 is TGTGCCAGCAGCTTAAGTTCAGTACTGAACACTGAAGCTTTCTTT.

The CDR3 reads CASSQDSSDTQYF. CDR3 in DNA: TGTGCCAGCAGTCAGGACAGCTCAGATACGCAGTATTTT. The rearrangement links TRBV5-8 to TRBJ2-3; tentative D call: TRBD1 (6 bases). V was trimmed by 5 bases and J by 4 bases, leaving 11 bases between them. The CDR3 sequence is 13 residues long. The germline gives CDR1 SGHTS, CDR2 YDEGEE.

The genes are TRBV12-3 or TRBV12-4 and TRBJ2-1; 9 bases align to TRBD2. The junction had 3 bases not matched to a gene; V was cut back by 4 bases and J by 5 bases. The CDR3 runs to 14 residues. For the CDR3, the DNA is TGTGCCAGCAGTTGGAGCGGGGGGAACAATGAGCAGTTCTTC. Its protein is CASSWSGGNNEQFF.

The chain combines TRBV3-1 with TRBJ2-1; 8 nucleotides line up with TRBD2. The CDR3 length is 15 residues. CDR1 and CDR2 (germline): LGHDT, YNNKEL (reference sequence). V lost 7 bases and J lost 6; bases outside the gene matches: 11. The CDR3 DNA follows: TGTGCCAGCACCCTATCCCAAGCGGGGGTCAATGAGCAGTTCTTC. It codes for CASTLSQAGVNEQFF.

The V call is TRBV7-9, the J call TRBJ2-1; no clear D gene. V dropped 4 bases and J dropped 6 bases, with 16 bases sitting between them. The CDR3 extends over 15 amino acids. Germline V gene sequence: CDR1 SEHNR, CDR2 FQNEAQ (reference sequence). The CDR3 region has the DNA TGTGCCAGCAGCTCCCTCCTCTGGGCGGCCAATGAGCAGTTCTTC. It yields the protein CASSSLLWAANEQFF.

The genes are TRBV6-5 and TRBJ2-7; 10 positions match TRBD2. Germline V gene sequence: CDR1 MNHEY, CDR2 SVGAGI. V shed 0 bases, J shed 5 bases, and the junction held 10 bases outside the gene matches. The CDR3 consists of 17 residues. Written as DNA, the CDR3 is TGTGCCAGCAGTTACTCGGGAGCTAGCGGGAGAAGCCACGAGCAGTACTTC. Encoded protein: CASSYSGASGRSHEQYF.

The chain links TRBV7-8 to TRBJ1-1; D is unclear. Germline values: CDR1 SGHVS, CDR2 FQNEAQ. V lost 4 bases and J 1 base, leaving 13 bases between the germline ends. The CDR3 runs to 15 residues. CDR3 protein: CASSSGNRRNTEAFF. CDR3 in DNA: TGTGCCAGCAGCTCCGGCAATCGGAGGAACACTGAAGCTTTCTTT.

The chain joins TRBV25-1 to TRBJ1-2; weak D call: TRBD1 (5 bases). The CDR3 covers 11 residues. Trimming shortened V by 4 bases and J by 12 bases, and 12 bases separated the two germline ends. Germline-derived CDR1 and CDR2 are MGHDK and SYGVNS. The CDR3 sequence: CASSAYQGHTF. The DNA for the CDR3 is TGTGCCAGCAGTGCTTATCAGGGACACACCTTC.

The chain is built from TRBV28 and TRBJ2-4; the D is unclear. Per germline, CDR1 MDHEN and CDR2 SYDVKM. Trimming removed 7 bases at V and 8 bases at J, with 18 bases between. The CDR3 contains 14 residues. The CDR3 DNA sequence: TGTGCCAGCACCCCATTAGGCGGTTGGGACATTCAGTACTTC. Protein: CASTPLGGWDIQYF.

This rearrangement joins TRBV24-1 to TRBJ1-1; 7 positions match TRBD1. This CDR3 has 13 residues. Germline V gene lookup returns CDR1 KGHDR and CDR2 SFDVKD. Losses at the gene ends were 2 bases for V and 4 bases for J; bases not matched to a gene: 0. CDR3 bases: TGTGCCACCAGTGATTGGGACAGCACTGAAGCTTTCTTT. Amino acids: CATSDWDSTEAFF.

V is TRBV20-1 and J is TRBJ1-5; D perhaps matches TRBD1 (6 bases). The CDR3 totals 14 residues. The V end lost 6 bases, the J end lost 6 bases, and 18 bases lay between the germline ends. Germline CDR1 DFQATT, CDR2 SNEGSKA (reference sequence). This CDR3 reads CSARDTAESQPQHF. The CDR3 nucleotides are TGCAGTGCAAGGGACACCGCCGAGTCTCAGCCCCAGCATTTT.

CDR3 DNA: TGTGCCAGCAGTTCTATCTCGGACAAGAACACCGGGGAGCTGTTTTTT. It yields the protein CASSSISDKNTGELFF. The chain couples TRBV28 to TRBJ2-2, with D possibly TRBD1 on 5 matching bases. The V gene's germline CDR1 is MDHEN and CDR2 SYDVKM. V was clipped by 4 bases and J by 1 base, with 13 bases between them. This CDR3 contains 16 residues.

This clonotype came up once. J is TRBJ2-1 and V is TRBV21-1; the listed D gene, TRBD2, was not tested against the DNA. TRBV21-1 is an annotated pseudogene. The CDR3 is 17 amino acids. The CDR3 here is CASSKVGLSSSYNEQFF. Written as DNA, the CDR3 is TGTGCCAGCAGCAAAGTAGGACTCTCGAGCTCCTACAATGAGCAGTTCTTC.

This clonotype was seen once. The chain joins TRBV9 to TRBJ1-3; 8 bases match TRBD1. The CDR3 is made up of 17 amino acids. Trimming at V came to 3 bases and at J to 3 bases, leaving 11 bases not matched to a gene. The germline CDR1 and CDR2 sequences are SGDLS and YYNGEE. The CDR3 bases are TGTGCCAGCAGCGACACCGTGCTGACAGGGGATGGAAACACCATATATTTT. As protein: CASSDTVLTGDGNTIYF. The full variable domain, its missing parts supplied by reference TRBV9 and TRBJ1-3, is DSGVTQTPKHLITATGQRVTLRCSPRSGDLSVYWYQQSLDQGLQFLIQYYNGEERAKGNILERFSAQQFPDLHSELNLSSLELGDSALYFCASSDTVLTGDGNTIYFGEGSWLTVV.

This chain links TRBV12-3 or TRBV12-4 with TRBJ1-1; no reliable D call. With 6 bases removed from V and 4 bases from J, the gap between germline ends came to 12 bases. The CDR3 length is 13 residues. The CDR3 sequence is CASRPEGSTEAFF. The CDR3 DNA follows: TGTGCCAGCAGACCGGAGGGAAGCACTGAAGCTTTCTTT.

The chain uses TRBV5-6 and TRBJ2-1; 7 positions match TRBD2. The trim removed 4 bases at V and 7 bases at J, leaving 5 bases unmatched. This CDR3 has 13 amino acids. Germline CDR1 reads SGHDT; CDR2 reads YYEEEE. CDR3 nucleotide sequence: TGTGCCAGCAGCCCGGGACTAACAAATGAGCAGTTCTTC. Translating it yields CASSPGLTNEQFF. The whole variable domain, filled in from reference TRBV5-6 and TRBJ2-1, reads DAGVTQSPTHLIKTRGQQVTLRCSPKSGHDTVSWYQQALGQGPQFIFQYYEEEERQRGNFPDRFSGHQFPNYSSELNVNALLLGDSALYLCASSPGLTNEQFFGPGTRLTVL.

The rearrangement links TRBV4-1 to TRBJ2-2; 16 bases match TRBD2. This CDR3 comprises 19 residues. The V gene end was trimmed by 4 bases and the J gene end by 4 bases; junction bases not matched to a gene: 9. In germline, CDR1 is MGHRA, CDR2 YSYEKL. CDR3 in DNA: TGCGCCAGCAGCCCTACGGGACTAGCGGGAGGGCCGGGCACCGGGGAGCTGTTTTTT. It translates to CASSPTGLAGGPGTGELFF.

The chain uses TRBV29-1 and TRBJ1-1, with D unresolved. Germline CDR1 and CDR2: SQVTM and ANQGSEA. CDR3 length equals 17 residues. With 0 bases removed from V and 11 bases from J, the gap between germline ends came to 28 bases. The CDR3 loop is CSVEEGYIESGSLMAFF. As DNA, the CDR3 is TGCAGCGTTGAAGAGGGATATATCGAGTCGGGGTCCCTTATGGCTTTCTTT.

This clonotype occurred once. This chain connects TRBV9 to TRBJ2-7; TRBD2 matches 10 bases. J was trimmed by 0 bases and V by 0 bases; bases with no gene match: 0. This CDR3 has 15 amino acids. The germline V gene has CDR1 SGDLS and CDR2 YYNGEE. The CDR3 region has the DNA TGTGCCAGCAGCGTAGGACTAGCGGGCTCCTACGAGCAGTACTTC. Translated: CASSVGLAGSYEQYF.

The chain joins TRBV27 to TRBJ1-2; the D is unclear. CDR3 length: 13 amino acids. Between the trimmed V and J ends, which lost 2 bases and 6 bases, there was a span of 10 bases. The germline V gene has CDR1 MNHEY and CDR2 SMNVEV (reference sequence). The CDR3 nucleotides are TGTGCCAGCAGTTTAAATATCGTTAATGGCTACACCTTC. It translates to CASSLNIVNGYTF.

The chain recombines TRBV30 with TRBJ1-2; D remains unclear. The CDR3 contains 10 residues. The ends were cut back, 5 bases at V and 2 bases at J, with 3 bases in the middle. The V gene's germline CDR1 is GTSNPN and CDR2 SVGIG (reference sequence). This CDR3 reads CAWENYGYTF. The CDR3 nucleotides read TGTGCCTGGGAGAACTATGGCTACACCTTC.

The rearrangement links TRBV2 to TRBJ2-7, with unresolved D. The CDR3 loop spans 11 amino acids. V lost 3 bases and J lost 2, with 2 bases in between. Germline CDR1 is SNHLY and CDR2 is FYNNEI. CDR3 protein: CASSETYEQYF. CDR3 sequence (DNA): TGTGCCAGCAGTGAGACCTACGAGCAGTACTTC.

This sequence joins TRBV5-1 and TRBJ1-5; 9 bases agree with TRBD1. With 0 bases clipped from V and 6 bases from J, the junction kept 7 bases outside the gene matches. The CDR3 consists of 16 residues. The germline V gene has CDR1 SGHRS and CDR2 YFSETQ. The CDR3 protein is CASSLEGQGSGQPQHF. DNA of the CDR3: TGCGCCAGCAGCTTGGAAGGACAGGGGTCGGGTCAGCCCCAGCATTTT.

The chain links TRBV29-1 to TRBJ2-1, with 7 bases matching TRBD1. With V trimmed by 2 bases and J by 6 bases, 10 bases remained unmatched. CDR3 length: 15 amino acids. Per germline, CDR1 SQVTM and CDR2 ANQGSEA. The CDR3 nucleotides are TGCAGCGTTGAACCTACCATACAGGGGATCAATGAGCAGTTCTTC. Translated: CSVEPTIQGINEQFF.

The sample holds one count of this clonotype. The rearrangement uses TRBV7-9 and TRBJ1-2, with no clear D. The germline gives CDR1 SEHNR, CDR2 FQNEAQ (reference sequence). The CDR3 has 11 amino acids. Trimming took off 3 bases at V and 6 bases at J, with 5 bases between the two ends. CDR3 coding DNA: TGTGCCAGCAGCTTGATGGATGGCTACACCTTC. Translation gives CASSLMDGYTF.

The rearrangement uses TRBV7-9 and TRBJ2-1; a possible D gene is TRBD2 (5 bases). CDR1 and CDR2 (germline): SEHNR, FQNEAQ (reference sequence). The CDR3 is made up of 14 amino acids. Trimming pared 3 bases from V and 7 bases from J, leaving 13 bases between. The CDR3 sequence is CASSLSGVGNEQFF. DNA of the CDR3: TGTGCCAGCAGCTTGAGCGGTGTTGGGAATGAGCAGTTCTTC. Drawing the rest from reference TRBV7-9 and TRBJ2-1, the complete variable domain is DTGVSQNPRHKITKRGQNVTFRCDPISEHNRLYWYRQTLGQGPEFLTYFQNEAQLEKSRLLSDRFSAERPKGSFSTLEIQRTEQGDSAMYLCASSLSGVGNEQFFGPGTRLTVL.

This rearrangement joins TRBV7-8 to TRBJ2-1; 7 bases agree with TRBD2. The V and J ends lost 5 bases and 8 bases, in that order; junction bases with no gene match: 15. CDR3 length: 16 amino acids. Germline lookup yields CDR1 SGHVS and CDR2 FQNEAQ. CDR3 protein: CASSPSKGGSTYEQFF. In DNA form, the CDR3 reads TGTGCCAGCAGCCCCTCTAAGGGCGGGAGTACCTATGAGCAGTTCTTC.